This T cell receptor (beta chain) is drawn from a study of blood T cell repertoires in COVID-19. Background on the study: From the United States, Italy and Spain came samples of acute and convalescent COVID-19. T cells, B-cell-depleted T cells, or PBMCs provided the cDNA or gDNA that served as material.

Authors' data handling: Quantification of nucleated cells was approximated via reference gene primer amplification. Sequencing used immunoSEQ multiplex PCR; TCRdb keeps in-frame clones, though not all of them. That table is the source of V, J and clone size, and D and trimming were worked out from the DNA. The sample has some 150,000 clones, roughly 80% seen once; the top ten hold roughly 8.9%. The CDR3 is 13 residues long. V dropped 8 bases and J dropped 9; count of bases not matched to a gene: 10. The germline gives CDR1 ENHRY, CDR2 SYGVKD. The chain joins TRBV10-3 to TRBJ2-1; TRBD2 matches at 7 bases. The sequence was collected from a woman aged 45-59 years with active or convalescent COVID-19. Sample: peripheral blood. CDR3 protein: CAIYEGGPGEQFF. Here the CDR3 DNA reads TGTGCCATCTATGAGGGAGGGCCGGGTGAGCAGTTCTTC.